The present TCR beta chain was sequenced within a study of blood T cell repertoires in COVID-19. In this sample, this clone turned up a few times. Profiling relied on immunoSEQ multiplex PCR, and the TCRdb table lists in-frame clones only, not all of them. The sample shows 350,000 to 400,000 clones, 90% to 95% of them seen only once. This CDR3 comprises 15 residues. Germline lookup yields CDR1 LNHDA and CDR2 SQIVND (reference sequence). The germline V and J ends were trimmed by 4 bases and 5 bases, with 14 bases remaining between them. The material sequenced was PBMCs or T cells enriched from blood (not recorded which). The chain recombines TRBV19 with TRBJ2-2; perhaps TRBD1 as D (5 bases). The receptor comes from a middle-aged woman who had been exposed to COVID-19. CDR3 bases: TGTGCCAGTAGTACCCACCAGACAGCAACCGGGGAGCTGTTTTTT. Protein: CASSTHQTATGELFF.